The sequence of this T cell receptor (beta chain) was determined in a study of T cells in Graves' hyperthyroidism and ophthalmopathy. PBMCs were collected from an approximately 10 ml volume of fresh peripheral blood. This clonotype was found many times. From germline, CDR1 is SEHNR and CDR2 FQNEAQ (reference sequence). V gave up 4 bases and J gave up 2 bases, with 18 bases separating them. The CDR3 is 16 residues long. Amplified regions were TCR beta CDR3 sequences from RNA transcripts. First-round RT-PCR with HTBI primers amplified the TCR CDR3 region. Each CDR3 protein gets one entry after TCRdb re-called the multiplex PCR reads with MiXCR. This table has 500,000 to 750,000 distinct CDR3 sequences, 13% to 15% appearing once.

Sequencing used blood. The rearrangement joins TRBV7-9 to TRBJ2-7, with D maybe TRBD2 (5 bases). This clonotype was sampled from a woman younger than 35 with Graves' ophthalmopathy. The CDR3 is CASSSFTGKSAYEQYF. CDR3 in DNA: TGTGCCAGCAGCTCCTTTACCGGGAAATCTGCCTACGAGCAGTACTTC.